This T cell receptor beta chain appears in the sequencing data of a study of blood T cell repertoires in COVID-19. As for the study in general: Donors in the United States, Italy and Spain gave samples during acute or convalescent COVID-19.

The protocol was immunoSEQ multiplex PCR, while the TCRdb copy is restricted to in-frame clones and leaves out a portion. The sample lists over 200,000 clones; about 88% were seen once. Germline CDR1 LNHDA, CDR2 SQIVND (reference sequence). The V end lost 3 bases, the J end lost 3 bases, and 5 bases lay between the germline ends. CDR3 length: 12 amino acids. This sequence originates from a woman aged 40 to 50 with acute or convalescent COVID-19. The V call is TRBV19, the J call TRBJ2-5; no firm D call. Sample: peripheral blood. For the CDR3, the DNA is TGTGCCAGTAGTATGTATGAAGAGACCCAGTACTTC. Translated, it gives CASSMYEETQYF.